These 25 T cell receptor beta chains were all obtained from the same sample, sequenced in a study of beta chain features in type 1 diabetes. Expressed TCRB transcripts were sequenced because the entire RNA isolate underwent reverse transcription. TCRdb's copy holds only in-frame clones and misses some; the assay was immunoSEQ multiplex PCR. This table holds 600,000 or so clones, roughly 12% found once. These receptors have no identified antigens. Points from the study as a whole: Shorter TCRB CDR3s, moderately but significantly so, marked every one of the four CD4+ subsets in Type 1 diabetes patients.

The sample consisted of naive CD4+ T cells from blood. The receptors derive from a man aged 25-45 years with type 1 diabetes.

This sequence joins TRBV14 and TRBJ2-3; possible D gene TRBD2, 6 bases. V was pared by 4 bases and J by 1 base, with 12 bases between. CDR1 and CDR2 (germline): SGHDN, FVKESK. This CDR3 has 15 amino acids. In nucleotides, the CDR3 is TGTGCCAGCAGCCTTGGCGGGGAAGGCACAGATACGCAGTATTTT. Protein: CASSLGGEGTDTQYF.

This clone was observed a few times. The chain joins TRBV5-4 to TRBJ2-6; no firm D call. Between the trimmed V and J ends, which lost 0 bases and 3 bases, there was a span of 7 bases. Per the germline V gene, CDR1 is SGHNT and CDR2 is YYREEE (reference sequence). The CDR3 runs 15 residues. CDR3 sequence reads: CASSLGAGGANVLTF. CDR3 sequence (DNA): TGTGCCAGCAGCTTGGGGGCAGGTGGGGCCAACGTCCTGACTTTC.

There are a few counts of this clone. This chain joins TRBV28 and TRBJ2-7; D unresolved. CDR1 is MDHEN, CDR2 SYDVKM, per germline. The germline V and J ends were trimmed by 6 bases and 1 base, with 13 bases remaining between them. This CDR3 contains 14 residues. The CDR3 loop is CASSSLKGSYEQYF. CDR3 nucleotide sequence: TGTGCCAGCAGCTCGCTAAAGGGTTCCTACGAGCAGTACTTC.

The chain carries TRBV28 and TRBJ1-4; D is ambiguous. V was clipped by 6 bases and J by 2 bases, with 13 bases between them. The CDR3 totals 15 residues. CDR1 and CDR2 from the germline V gene are MDHEN and SYDVKM. The CDR3 coding sequence is TGTGCCAGCAGCTCACCGGTTGTTACTAATGAAAAACTGTTTTTT. This encodes CASSSPVVTNEKLFF.

The chain links TRBV14 to TRBJ2-7, with unresolved D. Germline V CDR1 and CDR2: SGHDN, FVKESK. Trimming pared 1 base from V and 2 bases from J, leaving 6 bases between. The CDR3 runs 13 residues. In DNA form, the CDR3 reads TGTGCCAGCAGCCAAGTTGCTACCTACGAGCAGTACTTC. Residues: CASSQVATYEQYF.

In its sample, this clone was seen a few times. V gene TRBV13 combines with J gene TRBJ1-6; 9 positions match TRBD1. CDR3 length: 16 amino acids. Germline trimming cut 3 bases from V and 7 bases from J; bases unmatched to any gene: 7. The V gene's germline CDR1 is PRHDT and CDR2 FYEKMQ (reference sequence). The CDR3 reads CASSLGTGSPNSPLHF. In DNA form, the CDR3 reads TGTGCCAGCAGCTTGGGGACAGGGTCCCCAAATTCACCCCTCCACTTT. Full variable domain (remainder filled in from reference TRBV13 and TRBJ1-6): AAGVIQSPRHLIKEKRETATLKCYPIPRHDTVYWYQQGPGQDPQFLISFYEKMQSDKGSIPDRFSAQQFSDYHSELNMSSLELGDSALYFCASSLGTGSPNSPLHFGNGTRLTVT.

In this sample, this clone turned up a few times. The V gene is TRBV25-1, the J gene TRBJ2-5; TRBD1 matches at 9 bases. The CDR3 runs to 16 residues. CDR1 and CDR2 from the germline V gene are MGHDK and SYGVNS. Unmatched junction bases numbered 8, after V lost 3 bases and J lost 3 bases. CDR3 in DNA: TGTGCCAGCAGTGAGCCCCCGGGACAGGGAGAAGAGACCCAGTACTTC. It encodes CASSEPPGQGEETQYF.

The CDR3 nucleotides are TGTGCCAGCACCCGGGACACAAACGGAGAGACCCAGTACTTC. This gives the protein CASTRDTNGETQYF. The chain links TRBV7-2 to TRBJ2-5, with D possibly matching TRBD1 (6 bases). This CDR3 spans 14 amino acids. Germline values: CDR1 SGHTA, CDR2 FQGNSA. The V and J ends lost 7 bases and 4 bases respectively, with 16 bases between them.

This chain links TRBV9 with TRBJ2-1; 7 bases are shared with TRBD2. Trimming cost V 3 bases and J 7 bases; bases outside gene matches: 7. Germline CDR1 reads SGDLS; CDR2 reads YYNGEE. This CDR3 has 14 amino acids. Here the CDR3 DNA reads TGTGCCAGCAGCGCCCAATGGGGAGGGAATGAGCAGTTCTTC. Protein product: CASSAQWGGNEQFF. Full variable domain (remainder filled in from reference TRBV9 and TRBJ2-1): DSGVTQTPKHLITATGQRVTLRCSPRSGDLSVYWYQQSLDQGLQFLIQYYNGEERAKGNILERFSAQQFPDLHSELNLSSLELGDSALYFCASSAQWGGNEQFFGPGTRLTVL.

In this sample, this clone turned up a few times. The J gene is TRBJ2-1, the V gene TRBV7-2; TRBD1 might be the D (6 bases). The CDR3 totals 15 residues. Trimming left V 2 bases short and J 10 bases short, with 18 bases between. Germline CDR1 reads SGHTA; CDR2 reads FQGNSA. Here the CDR3 DNA reads TGTGCCAGCAGCTTAACGACAGGTGAACCGGGGGAGCAGTTCTTC. Translated: CASSLTTGEPGEQFF.

The chain employs TRBV27 and TRBJ1-1; TRBD1 is a possible D gene (5 bases). Germline V CDR1 and CDR2: MNHEY, SMNVEV (reference sequence). The CDR3 totals 15 residues. V lost 5 bases, J lost 0 bases, and 13 bases lay in between. CDR3 region: CASSPAGTLNTEAFF. In nucleotides, the CDR3 is TGTGCCAGCAGTCCGGCCGGGACCTTGAACACTGAAGCTTTCTTT.

This clone was seen only a few times. The V and J genes are TRBV5-1 and TRBJ2-5, with no clear D. CDR3 length: 14 residues. V was clipped by 4 bases and J by 3 bases, with 13 bases between them. Germline V CDR1 and CDR2: SGHRS, YFSETQ. The CDR3 spells CASSIRPGEETQYF. The CDR3 nucleotides read TGCGCCAGCAGCATTCGCCCTGGGGAAGAGACCCAGTACTTC.

This clone showed up just a few times. This rearrangement joins TRBV4-3 to TRBJ1-3; D is undetermined. Trimming removed 0 bases at V and 3 bases at J, with 12 bases between. Per germline, CDR1 LGHNA and CDR2 YSLEER. The CDR3 length is 16 residues. The CDR3 sequence: CASSQEFSGIGNTIYF. Here the CDR3 DNA reads TGCGCCAGCAGCCAAGAGTTTAGTGGAATTGGAAACACCATATATTTT.

This clone has more than one count but fewer than ten. The rearrangement joins TRBV28 to TRBJ1-4; D gene uncertain. CDR3 size: 14 residues. V was cut by 3 bases and J by 1 base, with 6 bases left in between. Germline CDR1 reads MDHEN; CDR2 reads SYDVKM. CDR3 sequence reads: CASSFGGTNEKLFF. DNA for the CDR3: TGTGCCAGCAGTTTTGGCGGAACTAATGAAAAACTGTTTTTT.

This clone was counted only a few times. J is TRBJ1-1 and V is TRBV29-1, with 7 bases matching TRBD1. This CDR3 comprises 13 residues. J gave up 11 bases and V 0 bases, and 9 bases lay outside the gene matches. Germline V gene sequence: CDR1 SQVTM, CDR2 ANQGSEA. The CDR3 sequence: CSVEDRQGLRAFF. The CDR3, as DNA: TGCAGCGTTGAAGACCGACAGGGTCTTCGGGCTTTCTTT.

There are a few counts of this clone. This chain connects TRBV11-3 to TRBJ1-5; D not resolved. This CDR3 is 13 amino acids long. The V end was cut by 1 base, the J end by 5 bases, with 6 bases between. CDR1 and CDR2 from the germline V gene are SGHNT and YENEEA. CDR3 region: CASSLAWDQPQHF. DNA of the CDR3: TGTGCCAGCAGCTTAGCTTGGGATCAGCCCCAGCATTTT.

This rearrangement joins TRBV7-2 to TRBJ1-2, with a tentative D call TRBD1 (5 bases). The length of the CDR3 is 15 residues. Trimming removed 5 bases at V and 4 bases at J, with 17 bases between. CDR1 is SGHTA, CDR2 FQGNSA, per germline. The CDR3 loop reads CASSPTALGRYGYTF. The DNA for the CDR3 is TGTGCCAGCAGCCCGACAGCCCTTGGGCGCTATGGCTACACCTTC.

The chain has TRBV5-6 and TRBJ2-7; D unclear. Deletions cut 1 base from V and 4 bases from J, with 18 bases between. CDR1 is SGHDT, CDR2 YYEEEE, per germline. CDR3 length: 16 residues. The chain's CDR3 is CASSLFGILSSYEQYF. CDR3 nucleotide sequence: TGTGCCAGCAGCTTGTTTGGCATCCTCTCGTCATACGAGCAGTACTTC.

This rearrangement joins TRBV7-2 to TRBJ1-5; a weak D match, TRBD1 (6 bases). Germline lookup yields CDR1 SGHTA and CDR2 FQGNSA. This CDR3 comprises 15 residues. V was trimmed by 2 bases and J by 0 bases, leaving 8 bases between them. The CDR3 is CASSLSGDSNQPQHF. The CDR3 DNA reads as TGTGCCAGCAGCTTATCAGGGGATAGCAATCAGCCCCAGCATTTT.

This chain connects TRBV11-3 to TRBJ2-2; D unresolved. V gave up 5 bases and J gave up 0 bases, with 10 bases separating them. CDR1 and CDR2 (germline): SGHNT, YENEEA. CDR3 length: 15 amino acids. CDR3 sequence (DNA): TGTGCCAGCAGCATTGACTTAGCGAACACCGGGGAGCTGTTTTTT. This encodes CASSIDLANTGELFF. The full variable domain, with the rest looked up from reference TRBV11-3 and TRBJ2-2, is EAGVVQSPRYKIIEKKQPVAFWCNPISGHNTLYWYLQNLGQGPELLIRYENEEAVDDSQLPKDRFSAERLKGVDSTLKIQPAELGDSAVYLCASSIDLANTGELFFGEGSRLTVL.

The sample holds a few counts of this clone. V and J are TRBV10-3 and TRBJ2-7; D unresolved. The CDR3 has 12 residues. Trimming took off 4 bases at V and 6 bases at J, with 10 bases between the two ends. Germline CDR1 is ENHRY and CDR2 is SYGVKD. CDR3 loop: CAISVNLAEQYF. The DNA of the CDR3 is TGTGCCATCAGTGTTAACTTGGCCGAGCAGTACTTC.

This clone has just a few counts. The chain joins TRBV4-2 to TRBJ2-5, with 8 bases matching TRBD2. The V gene's germline CDR1 is LGHNA and CDR2 YNFKEQ. The length of the CDR3 is 17 residues. With 6 bases clipped from V and 2 bases from J, the junction kept 14 bases outside the gene matches. This chain's CDR3 is CASSRSGGTQVQETQYF. CDR3 nucleotides: TGTGCCAGCAGTCGCAGCGGGGGAACCCAAGTTCAAGAGACCCAGTACTTC.

This clone appeared a few times. The chain joins TRBV7-9 to TRBJ2-3; no clear D. In germline, CDR1 is SEHNR, CDR2 FQNEAQ (reference sequence). V was trimmed by 4 bases and J by 2 bases, leaving 10 bases between them. The CDR3 covers 14 residues. DNA for the CDR3: TGTGCCAGCAGCTCCCGGGTCCACACAGATACGCAGTATTTT. The encoded protein is CASSSRVHTDTQYF.

The chain recombines TRBV7-6 with TRBJ2-3; TRBD1 matches at 7 bases. CDR3 length: 14 amino acids. The ends lost 3 bases at V and 1 base at J; junction bases unmatched: 1. Germline V gene sequence: CDR1 SGHVS, CDR2 FNYEAQ. CDR3 protein: CASSFGQGTDTQYF. The CDR3 bases are TGTGCCAGCAGCTTCGGACAGGGCACAGATACGCAGTATTTT.

This clone was seen more than once but under ten times. V is TRBV5-4 and J is TRBJ2-1; a possible D gene is TRBD2 (5 bases). Per the germline V gene, CDR1 is SGHNT and CDR2 is YYREEE (reference sequence). With 2 bases removed from V and 9 bases from J, the gap between germline ends came to 12 bases. The CDR3 loop spans 13 amino acids. Here the CDR3 DNA reads TGTGCCAGCAGCTTTTGGGAGATGGTTGAGCAGTTCTTC. Its translation: CASSFWEMVEQFF.